This TCR beta chain was sequenced in a study of regulatory T cells in long-lasting Graves disease. Germline CDR1 is MDHEN and CDR2 is SYDVKM. The ends lost 5 bases at V and 5 bases at J; junction bases unmatched: 9. The CDR3 is 15 amino acids. Arm-PCR of CDR3 regions and iRepertoire HTBI primers were the basis on which TCR beta libraries were built. TCRdb re-analysed the multiplex PCR reads in MiXCR, keeping a single row per CDR3 protein. The sample holds more than 300,000 distinct CDR3 sequences, roughly 25% seen once. Time point defined: persistent/refractory GD, antithyroid drugs over 5 years with positive TRAb. There was RNA extracted from PBMCs, and the TCR library was made from it. This clonotype has at least ten counts.

The sample in question was peripheral blood mononuclear cells (PBMCs), obtained when the disease was refractory, from a patient treated with antithyroid drugs. This sequence originates from a woman aged 40 to 50 with Graves disease. This chain uses TRBV28 with TRBJ1-5; the match to TRBD1 covers 7 bases. The CDR3 bases are TGTGCCAGCAGTCCGACAGGGCTGAGTCATCAGCCCCAGCATTTT. It specifies CASSPTGLSHQPQHF.